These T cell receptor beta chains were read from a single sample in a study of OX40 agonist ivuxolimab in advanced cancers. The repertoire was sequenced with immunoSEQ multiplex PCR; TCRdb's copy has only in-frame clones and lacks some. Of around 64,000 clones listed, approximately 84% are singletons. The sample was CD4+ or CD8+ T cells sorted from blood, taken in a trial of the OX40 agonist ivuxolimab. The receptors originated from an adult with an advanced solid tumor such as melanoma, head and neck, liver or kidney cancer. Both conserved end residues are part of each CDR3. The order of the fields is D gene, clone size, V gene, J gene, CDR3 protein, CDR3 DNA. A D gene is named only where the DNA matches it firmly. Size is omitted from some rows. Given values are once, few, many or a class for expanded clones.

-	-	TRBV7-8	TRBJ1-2	CASSLGQGRGYTF	TGTGCCAGCAGCTTAGGGCAGGGACGCGGCTACACCTTC
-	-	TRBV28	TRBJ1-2	CASRRDPNYGYTF	TGTGCCAGCAGACGGGACCCTAACTATGGCTACACCTTC
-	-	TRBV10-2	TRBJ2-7	CASRRQNEQYF	TGCGCCAGCAGAAGACAGAACGAGCAGTACTTC
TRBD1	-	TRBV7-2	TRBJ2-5	CASSLDRRETQYF	TGTGCCAGCAGCTTGGACAGGCGGGAGACCCAGTACTTC
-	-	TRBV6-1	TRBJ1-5	CASSGDRTYSNQPQHF	TGTGCCAGCAGTGGAGACAGAACCTATAGCAATCAGCCCCAGCATTTT
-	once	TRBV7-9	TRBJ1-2	CASSLIGGQYGYTF	TGTGCCAGCAGCTTAATTGGGGGGCAGTATGGCTACACCTTC
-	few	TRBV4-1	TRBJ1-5	CASSQGPLLNQPQHF	TGCGCCAGCAGCCAAGGGCCGCTCCTCAATCAGCCCCAGCATTTT
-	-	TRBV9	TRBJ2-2	CASSKGISGELFF	TGTGCCAGCAGCAAGGGAATCTCCGGGGAGCTGTTTTTT
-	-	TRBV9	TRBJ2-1	CASSPTTSPYNEQFF	TGTGCCAGCAGCCCGACGACTAGTCCCTACAATGAGCAGTTCTTC
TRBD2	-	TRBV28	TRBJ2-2	CASEGLAGGVANTGELFF	TGTGCCAGCGAGGGGTTAGCGGGGGGCGTAGCGAACACCGGGGAGCTGTTTTTT
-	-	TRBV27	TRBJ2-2	CASRVLGTVNTGELFF	TGTGCCAGCAGAGTTCTCGGGACTGTGAACACCGGGGAGCTGTTTTTT
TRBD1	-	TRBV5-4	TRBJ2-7	CASSLSGTGVYEQYF	TGTGCCAGCAGCTTAAGCGGGACAGGGGTATACGAGCAGTACTTC
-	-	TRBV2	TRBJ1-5	CASKGGRGNQPQHF	TGTGCCAGCAAGGGAGGTAGGGGCAATCAGCCCCAGCATTTT
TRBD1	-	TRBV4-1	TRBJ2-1	CASSWTGKNGEQFF	TGCGCCAGCAGTTGGACAGGGAAGAATGGTGAGCAGTTCTTC
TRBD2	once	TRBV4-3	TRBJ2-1	CASSQDPASGRGEQFF	TGCGCCAGCAGCCAAGATCCGGCTAGCGGGAGGGGTGAGCAGTTCTTC
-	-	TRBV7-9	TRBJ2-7	CASSSGFSYEQYF	TGTGCCAGCAGCTCTGGATTTTCCTACGAGCAGTACTTC
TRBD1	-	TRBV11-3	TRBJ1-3	CASSRQTGPGNTIYF	TGTGCCAGCAGCCGTCAGACAGGGCCCGGAAACACCATATATTTT
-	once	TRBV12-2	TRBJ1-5	CASRFERTDSNQPQHF	TGTGCAAGTCGCTTCGAAAGGACAGATAGCAATCAGCCCCAGCATTTT
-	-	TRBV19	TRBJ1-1	CASSIAQGTHTEAFF	TGTGCCAGTAGTATAGCACAGGGAACCCACACTGAAGCTTTCTTT
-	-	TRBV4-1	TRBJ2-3	CASSHGGGADTQYF	TGCGCCAGCAGCCATGGAGGCGGGGCAGATACGCAGTATTTT
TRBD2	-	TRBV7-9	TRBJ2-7	CASSLRGLREQYF	TGTGCCAGCAGTTTGCGGGGGTTGAGGGAGCAGTACTTC
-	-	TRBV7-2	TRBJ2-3	CASRLWGPSTDTQYF	TGTGCCAGCAGGCTCTGGGGGCCTAGCACAGATACGCAGTATTTT
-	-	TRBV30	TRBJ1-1	CAWKSDSYTEAFF	TGTGCCTGGAAATCTGACAGCTACACTGAAGCTTTCTTT
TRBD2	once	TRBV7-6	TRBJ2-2	CASSLELGTRSGELFF	TGTGCCAGCAGCTTGGAGCTCGGGACTAGATCCGGGGAGCTGTTTTTT
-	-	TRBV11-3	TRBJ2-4	CASSPRLVNIQYF	TGTGCCAGCAGCCCTCGACTAGTAAACATTCAGTACTTC
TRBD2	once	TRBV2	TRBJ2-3	CASQLRTSDTDTQYF	TGTGCCAGCCAACTCCGGACTAGCGACACAGATACGCAGTATTTT
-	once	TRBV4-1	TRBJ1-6	CASSQEIRPNSPLHF	TGCGCCAGCAGCCAAGAAATCCGACCCAATTCACCCCTCCACTTT
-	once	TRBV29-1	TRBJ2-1	CSVVSPYNEQFF	TGCAGCGTTGTGTCCCCTTACAATGAGCAGTTCTTC
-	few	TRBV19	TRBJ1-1	CASSSTGGLVRAFF	TGTGCCAGTAGTTCGACTGGGGGTTTAGTAAGGGCTTTCTTT
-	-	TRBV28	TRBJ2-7	CASFQGGRWGEQYF	TGTGCCAGCTTTCAAGGAGGCCGCTGGGGGGAGCAGTACTTC
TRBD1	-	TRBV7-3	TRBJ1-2	CASSSGQGYGYTF	TGTGCCAGCAGCTCCGGACAGGGCTATGGCTACACCTTC
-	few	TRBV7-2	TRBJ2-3	CASSIHADTQYF	TGTGCCAGCAGCATCCATGCCGATACGCAGTATTTT
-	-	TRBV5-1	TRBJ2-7	CASSNQHSSYEQYF	TGCGCCAGCAGCAACCAACACAGTTCCTACGAGCAGTACTTC
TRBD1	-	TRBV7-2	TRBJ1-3	CASSLVGTGASGNTIYF	TGTGCCAGCAGCTTAGTAGGGACAGGGGCCTCTGGAAACACCATATATTTT
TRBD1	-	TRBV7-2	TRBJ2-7	CASSFQTGSDEQYF	TGTGCCAGCAGCTTCCAGACAGGGTCCGACGAGCAGTACTTC
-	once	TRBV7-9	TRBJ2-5	CASSSTGAAKTQYF	TGTGCCAGCAGCTCTACGGGAGCGGCGAAGACCCAGTACTTC
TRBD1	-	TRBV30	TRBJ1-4	CAWSDYGTVNEKLFF	TGTGCCTGGAGTGACTACGGGACAGTTAATGAAAAACTGTTTTTT
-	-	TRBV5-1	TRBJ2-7	CASSKVTGGERYEQYF	TGCGCCAGCAGCAAAGTTACCGGAGGTGAGAGGTACGAGCAGTACTTC
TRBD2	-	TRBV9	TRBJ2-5	CASSVAPERLAGGETQYF	TGTGCCAGCAGCGTAGCTCCGGAGAGGCTAGCCGGGGGGGAGACCCAGTACTTC
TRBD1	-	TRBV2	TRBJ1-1	CASSTQGRTEAFF	TGTGCCAGCAGCACACAGGGGCGCACTGAAGCTTTCTTT
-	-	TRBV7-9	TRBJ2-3	CASSLDANTQYF	TGTGCCAGCAGCTTAGACGCGAATACGCAGTATTTT
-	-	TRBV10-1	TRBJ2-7	CARDRTYEQYF	TGCGCCAGGGACAGAACCTACGAGCAGTACTTC
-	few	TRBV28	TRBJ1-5	CASSPQGEGGPQHF	TGTGCCAGCAGTCCCCAGGGAGAAGGGGGGCCCCAGCATTTT
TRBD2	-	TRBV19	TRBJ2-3	CASRRTPGLGRPTDTQYF	TGTGCCAGTAGGCGAACCCCGGGACTAGGGAGACCCACAGATACGCAGTATTTT
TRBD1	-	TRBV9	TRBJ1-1	CASSVPNETGKNTEAFF	TGTGCCAGCAGCGTGCCTAATGAGACAGGGAAGAACACTGAAGCTTTCTTT
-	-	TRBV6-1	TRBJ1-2	CASRKGTGMDGYTF	TGTGCCAGCAGAAAAGGGACGGGAATGGATGGCTACACCTTC
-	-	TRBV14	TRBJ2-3	CASSKNEGDTQYF	TGTGCCAGCAGCAAAAATGAAGGGGATACGCAGTATTTT
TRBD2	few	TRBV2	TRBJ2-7	CASSLLLAGAPEQYF	TGTGCCAGCAGTTTACTACTAGCGGGGGCCCCGGAGCAGTACTTC
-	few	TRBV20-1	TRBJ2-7	CSATGGYEQYF	TGCAGTGCTACTGGCGGCTACGAGCAGTACTTC
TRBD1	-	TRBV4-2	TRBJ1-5	CASSVQGYSNQPQHF	TGTGCCAGCAGCGTACAGGGGTATAGCAATCAGCCCCAGCATTTT
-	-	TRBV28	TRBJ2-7	CASSFGRGASYEQYF	TGTGCCAGCAGTTTCGGGCGGGGTGCATCGTACGAGCAGTACTTC
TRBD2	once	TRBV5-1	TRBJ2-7	CASSLLTSGGYEQYF	TGCGCCAGCAGCTTACTGACGAGCGGGGGCTACGAGCAGTACTTC
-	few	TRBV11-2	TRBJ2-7	CASSLMGSQGNEQYF	TGTGCCAGCAGCTTAATGGGCTCGCAGGGGAACGAGCAGTACTTC
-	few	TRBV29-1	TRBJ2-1	CSVNRQFNEQFF	TGCAGCGTTAACCGGCAGTTCAATGAGCAGTTCTTC
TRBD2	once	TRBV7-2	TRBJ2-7	CASSLGSNGRYNEQYF	TGTGCCAGCAGCTTAGGGTCCAACGGGAGGTACAACGAGCAGTACTTC
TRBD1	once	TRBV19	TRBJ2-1	CASSIVRGQGSYNEQFF	TGTGCCAGTAGTATTGTGAGGGGACAGGGGTCCTACAATGAGCAGTTCTTC
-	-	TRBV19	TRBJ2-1	CAISDGRSYNEQFF	TGTGCCATTTCCGACGGACGCTCCTACAATGAGCAGTTCTTC